These 12 T cell receptor beta chains were all obtained from the same sample, sequenced in a study of response to subunit inactivated influenza vaccine. Each CDR3 protein gets one entry after TCRdb re-called the RT-PCR reads with MiXCR. This sample has roughly 150,000 distinct CDR3 sequences, with 11% found just once. The sequenced sample was non-naive T cells sorted from PBMCs, obtained more than 35 days after vaccination. The receptor set was obtained from a man between 45 and 60 years old who received an inactivated influenza vaccine.

This clonotype was seen only a few times. This chain connects TRBV12-3 or TRBV12-4 to TRBJ1-4; TRBD1 matches 9 bases. The CDR3 is made up of 14 amino acids. Trimming at V came to 6 bases and at J to 8 bases, leaving 7 bases not matched to a gene. The CDR3, as DNA: TGTGCCAGCAGCACCGGGACAGGGCGGGAAAAACTGTTTTTT. It encodes CASSTGTGREKLFF.

This clonotype was recorded a few times. One junction end does not reproduce the germline sequence, and a read error may be involved. The chain recombines TRBV4-3 with TRBJ1-4, with D possibly TRBD1 on 6 matching bases. The CDR3 loop spans 16 amino acids. Germline V gene lookup returns CDR1 LGHNA and CDR2 YSLEER. The CDR3 protein is CASSQDLTGSNEKLFF. The DNA for the CDR3 is TGCGCCAGCAGCCAAGATTTAACAGGGTCAAATGAAAAGCTGTTTTTT.

This clonotype was seen a handful of times. The chain links TRBV13 to TRBJ1-3, with D unresolved. Trimming removed 1 base from V and 2 bases from J, with 9 bases in between. The CDR3 spans 15 residues. CDR1 and CDR2 from the germline V gene are PRHDT and FYEKMQ (reference sequence). CDR3 protein: CASSLDAGPGNTIYF. The CDR3 DNA is TGTGCCAGCAGCTTAGATGCAGGACCTGGAAACACCATATATTTT.

This chain connects TRBV10-3 to TRBJ1-5; 8 bases match TRBD1. Germline-derived CDR1 and CDR2 are ENHRY and SYGVKD. The trim removed 0 bases at V and 2 bases at J, leaving 9 bases unmatched. This CDR3 comprises 18 residues. CDR3 amino acids: CAISESPQGAWGNQPQHF. As DNA, the CDR3 is TGTGCCATCAGTGAGTCCCCGCAGGGGGCCTGGGGCAATCAGCCCCAGCATTTT.

The chain combines TRBV9 with TRBJ2-1; no firm D call. Trimming left V 2 bases short and J 7 bases short, with 13 bases between. The germline CDR1 and CDR2 sequences are SGDLS and YYNGEE. The CDR3 extends over 14 amino acids. CDR3 nucleotides: TGTGCCAGCAGCGTCCTCTCAGATCGGAATGAGCAGTTCTTC. Protein: CASSVLSDRNEQFF.

This clonotype has more than one count but fewer than ten. The J gene is TRBJ2-1, the V gene TRBV9, with D tentatively TRBD1 or TRBD2 (5 bases each). The CDR3 totals 16 residues. V was shortened by 0 bases and J by 0 bases, with 10 bases between the two germline ends. The germline V gene has CDR1 SGDLS and CDR2 YYNGEE. The DNA of the CDR3 is TGTGCCAGCAGCGTAGATGAGGGGAGCTCCTACAATGAGCAGTTCTTC. It codes for CASSVDEGSSYNEQFF.

There are many counts of this clonotype. J is TRBJ2-1 and V is TRBV7-9, with D perhaps assigned TRBD1 or TRBD2 (5 bases each). This CDR3 has 16 residues. CDR1 and CDR2 from the germline V gene are SEHNR and FQNEAQ (reference sequence). Trimming stripped 1 base from V and 8 bases from J, with 18 bases between. CDR3 in amino acids: CASSLVVGPSRDEQFF. CDR3 sequence (DNA): TGTGCCAGCAGCTTAGTGGTGGGACCCAGCAGAGATGAGCAGTTCTTC.

The genes are TRBV19 and TRBJ2-2, with TRBD2 matching over 7 bases. The germline V gene has CDR1 LNHDA and CDR2 SQIVND (reference sequence). Trimming cost V 5 bases and J 4 bases; bases outside gene matches: 10. The CDR3 spans 16 residues. Here the CDR3 reads CASSPYTGTTTGELFF. CDR3 nucleotides: TGTGCCAGTAGTCCCTACACCGGGACTACCACCGGGGAGCTGTTTTTT.

The V gene is TRBV7-2, the J gene TRBJ2-1, with no clear D. The CDR3 runs 12 residues. The germline gives CDR1 SGHTA, CDR2 FQGNSA. Trimming cost V 3 bases and J 8 bases, with 8 bases left between them. This chain's CDR3 is CASSLLSYEQFF. The CDR3 DNA reads TGTGCCAGCAGCTTGTTGAGCTATGAGCAGTTCTTC. The variable domain in full, with the rest retrieved from reference TRBV7-2 and TRBJ2-1, is GAGVSQSPSNKVTEKGKDVELRCDPISGHTALYWYRQSLGQGLEFLIYFQGNSAPDKSGLPSDRFSAERTGGSVSTLTIQRTQQEDSAVYLCASSLLSYEQFFGPGTRLTVL.

This clonotype was seen a few times. The chain links TRBV5-8 to TRBJ2-7; 8 bases are a match to TRBD1. This CDR3 has 14 residues. Germline CDR1 reads SGHTS; CDR2 reads YDEGEE. The junction had 6 bases not matched to a gene; V was cut back by 4 bases and J by 3 bases. The CDR3 DNA follows: TGTGCCAGCAGCCGGACAGGGTCCAGCTACGAGCAGTACTTC. Its protein is CASSRTGSSYEQYF.

This clonotype has ten or more counts. The chain combines TRBV5-1 with TRBJ2-7; TRBD2 might be the D (6 bases). The CDR3 totals 15 residues. The V end lost 4 bases, the J end lost 7 bases, and 21 bases lay between the germline ends. Germline values: CDR1 SGHRS, CDR2 YFSETQ. CDR3 residues: CASSTLISGGYEQYF. CDR3 coding DNA: TGCGCCAGCAGCACCCTAATCTCCGGGGGATATGAGCAGTACTTC.

The chain joins TRBV4-3 to TRBJ2-3; 10 bases map to TRBD2. Germline V gives CDR1 LGHNA, CDR2 YSLEER. Trimming took 3 bases from V and 2 from J; bases not matched to a gene: 11. The CDR3 length is 18 residues. The CDR3 spells CASSQGIIAGGSTDTQYF. The CDR3 DNA is TGCGCCAGCAGCCAGGGCATAATAGCGGGAGGTTCCACAGATACGCAGTATTTT.